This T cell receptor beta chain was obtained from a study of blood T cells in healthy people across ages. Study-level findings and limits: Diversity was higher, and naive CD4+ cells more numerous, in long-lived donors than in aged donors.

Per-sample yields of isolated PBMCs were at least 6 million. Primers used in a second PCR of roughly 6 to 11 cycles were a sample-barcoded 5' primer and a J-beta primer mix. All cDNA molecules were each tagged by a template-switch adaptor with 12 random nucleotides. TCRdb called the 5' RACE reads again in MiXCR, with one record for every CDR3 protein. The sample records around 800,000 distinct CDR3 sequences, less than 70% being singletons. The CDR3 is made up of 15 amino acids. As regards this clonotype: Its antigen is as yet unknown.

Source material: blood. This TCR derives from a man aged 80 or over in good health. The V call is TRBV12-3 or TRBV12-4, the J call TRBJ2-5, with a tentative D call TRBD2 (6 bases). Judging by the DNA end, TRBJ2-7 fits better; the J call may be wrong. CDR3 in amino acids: CASSPPGLFVYEQYF. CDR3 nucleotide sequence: TGTGCCAGCAGTCCGCCGGGACTTTTCGTCTACGAGCAGTACTTC.